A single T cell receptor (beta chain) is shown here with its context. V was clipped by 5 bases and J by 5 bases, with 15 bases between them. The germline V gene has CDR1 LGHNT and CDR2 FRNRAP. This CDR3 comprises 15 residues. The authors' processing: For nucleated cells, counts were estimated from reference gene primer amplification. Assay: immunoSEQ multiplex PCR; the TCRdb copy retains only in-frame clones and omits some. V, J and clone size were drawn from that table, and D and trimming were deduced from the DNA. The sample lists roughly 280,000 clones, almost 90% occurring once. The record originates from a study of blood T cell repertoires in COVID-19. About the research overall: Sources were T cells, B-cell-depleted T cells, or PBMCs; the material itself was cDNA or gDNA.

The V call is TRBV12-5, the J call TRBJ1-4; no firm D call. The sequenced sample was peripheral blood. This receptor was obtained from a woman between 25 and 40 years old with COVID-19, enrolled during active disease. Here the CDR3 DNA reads TGTGCTAGTGGTCCCAAAGGGAGGGAAAATGAAAAACTGTTTTTT. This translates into CASGPKGRENEKLFF.